The 25 T cell receptor beta chains presented below share a single source sample, sequenced in a study of cytomegalovirus exposure and HLA in healthy donors (dated by TCRdb to about 2017). The library was made by the immunoSEQ multiplex PCR assay. For the multiplex PCR, a mixture combining 60 forward primers for TCR Vbeta segments and 13 reverse primers for TCR Jbeta segments was used. TCRdb mirrors the immuneACCESS table, restricted to in-frame sequences. Some clones are absent from its copies; in checked studies, under half trace to an unresolved V gene, and the reason for the others is unknown. The sample data list about 150,000 clones, and about four fifths of these were observed just once. The top ten hold 3.5% of the sample. Source material: PBMCs. The source of these receptors is a human donor in good health.

The chain links TRBV6-5 to TRBJ1-6, with 9 positions matching TRBD1. The CDR3 consists of 14 residues. Trimming took 4 bases from V and 8 from J; bases not matched to a gene: 3. Germline V gives CDR1 MNHEY, CDR2 SVGAGI. The CDR3 region is CASSLTGGDSPLHF. The CDR3 coding sequence is TGTGCCAGCAGTTTGACAGGGGGGGATTCACCCCTCCACTTT.

The genes are TRBV4-2 and TRBJ1-4; TRBD1 is a possible D gene (5 bases). The germline V gene has CDR1 LGHNA and CDR2 YNFKEQ. This CDR3 comprises 14 residues. Trimming took off 5 bases at V and 4 bases at J, with 11 bases between the two ends. This chain's CDR3 is CASSSTELNEKLFF. The CDR3, as DNA: TGTGCCAGCAGCTCGACAGAACTTAATGAAAAACTGTTTTTT.

The chain recombines TRBV9 with TRBJ1-5; D is possibly TRBD1 (5 bases). The germline CDR1 and CDR2 sequences are SGDLS and YYNGEE. The CDR3 is made up of 14 amino acids. Trimming took off 3 bases at V and 3 bases at J, with 10 bases between the two ends. The CDR3 sequence: CASSEDMNNQPQHF. The DNA of the CDR3 is TGTGCCAGCAGCGAGGACATGAACAATCAGCCCCAGCATTTT. Supplemented by reference TRBV9 and TRBJ1-5, the full variable domain reads DSGVTQTPKHLITATGQRVTLRCSPRSGDLSVYWYQQSLDQGLQFLIQYYNGEERAKGNILERFSAQQFPDLHSELNLSSLELGDSALYFCASSEDMNNQPQHFGDGTRLSIL.

This clone was seen just once. The chain is built from TRBV18 and TRBJ1-1; 8 nucleotides line up with TRBD1. The CDR3 sequence is 15 residues long. V shed 3 bases, J shed 5 bases, and the junction held 8 bases outside the gene matches. Germline loops: CDR1 KGHSH, CDR2 LQKENI. CDR3 DNA sequence: TGTGCCAGCTCACCTACACAGGGGGTCTTGACTGAAGCTTTCTTT. Its translation is CASSPTQGVLTEAFF.

The gene calls are TRBV5-1 and TRBJ1-6; D possibly corresponds to TRBD1 (5 bases). V was pared by 0 bases and J by 7 bases, with 14 bases between. The CDR3 covers 16 residues. The germline gives CDR1 SGHRS, CDR2 YFSETQ. The CDR3 is CASSLASGRENSPLHF. The DNA for the CDR3 is TGCGCCAGCAGCTTGGCTTCAGGGCGTGAAAATTCACCCCTCCACTTT.

This clone was detected once. The chain recombines TRBV2 with TRBJ2-1; 8 nucleotides agree with TRBD1. Germline loops: CDR1 SNHLY, CDR2 FYNNEI. V shed 9 bases and J 7 bases; nucleotides not matched to a gene: 14. The CDR3 spans 15 residues. The CDR3 spells CARNLRLTGGNEQFF. As DNA, the CDR3 is TGTGCCAGAAACCTTAGACTCACAGGGGGTAATGAGCAGTTCTTC.

V usage is TRBV5-1 and J usage is TRBJ2-3; 9 positions agree with TRBD2. CDR3 length: 14 amino acids. Germline CDR1 reads SGHRS; CDR2 reads YFSETQ. Trimming removed 6 bases from V and 3 bases from J; junction bases left unmatched: 5. CDR3 residues: CASKTSGWTDTQYF. The CDR3 DNA reads as TGCGCCAGCAAAACTAGCGGGTGGACAGATACGCAGTATTTT.

The chain employs TRBV15 and TRBJ2-1; 7 nucleotides match TRBD2. The CDR3 has 14 residues. The trim removed 5 bases at V and 2 bases at J, leaving 3 bases unmatched. The germline V gene has CDR1 LNHNV and CDR2 YYDKDF (reference sequence). CDR3 DNA: TGTGCCACCAGCTTCGGGACTACCTACAATGAGCAGTTCTTC. It is translated as CATSFGTTYNEQFF.

The sample holds a few counts of this clone. V usage is TRBV2 and J usage is TRBJ1-2; D is possibly TRBD1 (5 bases). CDR1 and CDR2 from the germline V gene are SNHLY and FYNNEI. V gave up 6 bases and J gave up 2 bases, with 16 bases separating them. The CDR3 covers 15 residues. CDR3 coding DNA: TGTGCCAGCAGGGTTATCAGTCAGGGAAACTATGGCTACACCTTC. Its translation is CASRVISQGNYGYTF.

The chain couples TRBV30 to TRBJ1-1, with 7 bases that match TRBD1. V dropped 2 bases and J dropped 5; count of bases not matched to a gene: 17. CDR1 is GTSNPN, CDR2 SVGIG, per germline (reference sequence). The CDR3 extends over 17 amino acids. The CDR3 DNA reads as TGTGCCTGGAGTCCCCTGACAGGGTACGGTTCCGGGACTGAAGCTTTCTTT. This translates into CAWSPLTGYGSGTEAFF.

V is TRBV28 and J is TRBJ1-5, with D perhaps TRBD1 (5 bases). From germline, CDR1 is MDHEN and CDR2 SYDVKM. The CDR3 contains 15 residues. The ends were cut back, 3 bases at V and 7 bases at J, with 16 bases in the middle. Here the CDR3 reads CASSLMARVRQPQHF. DNA for the CDR3: TGTGCCAGCAGTTTGATGGCCAGGGTAAGGCAGCCCCAGCATTTT.

The V gene is TRBV15, the J gene TRBJ1-4, with D possibly being TRBD1 (6 bases). The V gene's germline CDR1 is LNHNV and CDR2 YYDKDF (reference sequence). This CDR3 comprises 15 residues. V was clipped by 4 bases and J by 6 bases, with 15 bases between them. The CDR3 coding sequence is TGTGCCACCAGCATCCCCCAGGGGCTCGATGAAAAACTGTTTTTT. This translates into CATSIPQGLDEKLFF.

This chain links TRBV9 with TRBJ2-1; no firm D call. Deletions cut 0 bases from V and 6 bases from J, with 10 bases between. From germline, CDR1 is SGDLS and CDR2 YYNGEE. CDR3 length: 14 residues. CDR3 protein: CASSVDRVLNEQFF. DNA for the CDR3: TGTGCCAGCAGCGTAGATAGAGTTCTCAATGAGCAGTTCTTC.

This clone appeared a single time. The V gene is TRBV4-2, the J gene TRBJ2-7, with D perhaps matching TRBD2 (6 bases). Trimming pared 1 base from V and 6 bases from J, leaving 10 bases between. The germline gives CDR1 LGHNA, CDR2 YNFKEQ. The CDR3 contains 13 residues. The CDR3 reads CASSQAGVSEQYF. In DNA form, the CDR3 reads TGTGCCAGCAGCCAAGCGGGAGTCTCCGAGCAGTACTTC.

The chain combines TRBV9 with TRBJ2-3; D unresolved. Germline values: CDR1 SGDLS, CDR2 YYNGEE. The CDR3 runs 15 residues. V lost 0 bases, J lost 0 bases, and 8 bases lay in between. The CDR3 spells CASSVAGLSTDTQYF. Written as DNA, the CDR3 is TGTGCCAGCAGCGTAGCGGGTTTGAGCACAGATACGCAGTATTTT.

By frequency in the sample, this clone is medium-sized (0.01 to 0.1%). The V call is TRBV28, the J call TRBJ2-1; 7 bases fit TRBD1. With V trimmed by 6 bases and J by 6 bases, 8 bases remained unmatched. CDR1 and CDR2 from the germline V gene are MDHEN and SYDVKM. This CDR3 is built from 14 residues. The CDR3 DNA sequence: TGTGCCAGCAGCCCCCACAGGGGAATCAATGAGCAGTTCTTC. This encodes CASSPHRGINEQFF.

The chain uses TRBV25-1 and TRBJ2-5, with 7 nucleotides matching TRBD1. The J call could be wrong; TRBJ2-7 is a better fit for the DNA end. CDR1 MGHDK and CDR2 SYGVNS come from the germline V gene. The CDR3 is 16 amino acids. The CDR3 loop is CASSPNRGQPPYEQYF. CDR3 DNA sequence: TGTGCCAGCAGTCCGAACCGGGGACAGCCACCCTACGAGCAGTACTTC.

The chain employs TRBV7-9 and TRBJ1-4; D gene ambiguous. Germline V gene sequence: CDR1 SEHNR, CDR2 FQNEAQ (reference sequence). The germline V and J ends were trimmed by 1 base and 0 bases, with 18 bases remaining between them. The CDR3 is made up of 19 amino acids. CDR3 bases: TGTGCCAGCAGCTTAGGAGGGTCCCCCACCCTTGCAACTAATGAAAAACTGTTTTTT. It is translated as CASSLGGSPTLATNEKLFF.

The chain uses TRBV6-8 and TRBJ2-1, with a tentative D call TRBD1 (6 bases). The V end lost 5 bases, the J end lost 6 bases, and 14 bases lay between the germline ends. This CDR3 is built from 14 residues. The germline V gene has CDR1 MNHGY and CDR2 SAAAGT. The DNA for the CDR3 is TGTGCCAGCAGTGCAGGACAGATTGGCAATGAGCAGTTCTTC. It yields the protein CASSAGQIGNEQFF.

The J gene is TRBJ2-7, the V gene TRBV7-9, with D tentatively TRBD1 (5 bases). V lost 4 bases, J lost 0 bases, and 16 bases lay in between. The CDR3 has 16 residues. Germline values: CDR1 SEHNR, CDR2 FQNEAQ (reference sequence). CDR3 region: CASSWGPGPSSYEQYF. Here the CDR3 DNA reads TGTGCCAGCAGCTGGGGCCCGGGCCCTAGCTCCTACGAGCAGTACTTC.

This sequence joins TRBV6-6 and TRBJ1-1, with 12 positions matching TRBD1. Trimming took 0 bases from V and 6 from J; bases not matched to a gene: 5. The CDR3 spans 16 residues. Germline V gene sequence: CDR1 MNHNY, CDR2 SVGAGI (reference sequence). In DNA form, the CDR3 reads TGTGCCAGCAGTTACTCAAGGGACAGGGGGCTTCCTGAAGCTTTCTTT. Its translation: CASSYSRDRGLPEAFF.

The sample holds one count of this clone. The chain is built from TRBV5-1 and TRBJ1-1; TRBD1 might be the D (6 bases). This CDR3 region has 13 residues. V was pared by 0 bases and J by 7 bases, with 10 bases between. CDR1 is SGHRS and CDR2 is YFSETQ in the germline V gene. The CDR3 nucleotides read TGCGCCAGCAGCTTGGTAGGGGGAATTGAAGCTTTCTTT. Residues: CASSLVGGIEAFF.

The chain couples TRBV2 to TRBJ2-7, with TRBD1 matching 9 bases. With 5 bases clipped from V and 2 bases from J, the junction kept 7 bases outside the gene matches. Germline V CDR1 and CDR2: SNHLY, FYNNEI. The CDR3 loop spans 15 amino acids. The CDR3 loop is CASSPRGQGTYEQYF. DNA for the CDR3: TGTGCCAGCAGTCCTCGTGGACAGGGGACCTACGAGCAGTACTTC.

The gene calls are TRBV27 and TRBJ2-1; 7 bases fit TRBD2. Per the germline V gene, CDR1 is MNHEY and CDR2 is SMNVEV (reference sequence). J lost 6 bases, V lost 4 bases, and 3 bases had no gene match. The CDR3 totals 13 residues. The CDR3 nucleotides read TGTGCCAGCAGTTGGGGGACTACCAATGAGCAGTTCTTC. Amino acids: CASSWGTTNEQFF.

This rearrangement joins TRBV14 to TRBJ1-4; no firm D call. CDR1 and CDR2 from the germline V gene are SGHDN and FVKESK. Trimming took off 0 bases at V and 5 bases at J, with 7 bases between the two ends. The CDR3 totals 14 residues. CDR3 in DNA: TGTGCCAGCAGCCAAGACATACTGAATGAAAAACTGTTTTTT. Its translation: CASSQDILNEKLFF.